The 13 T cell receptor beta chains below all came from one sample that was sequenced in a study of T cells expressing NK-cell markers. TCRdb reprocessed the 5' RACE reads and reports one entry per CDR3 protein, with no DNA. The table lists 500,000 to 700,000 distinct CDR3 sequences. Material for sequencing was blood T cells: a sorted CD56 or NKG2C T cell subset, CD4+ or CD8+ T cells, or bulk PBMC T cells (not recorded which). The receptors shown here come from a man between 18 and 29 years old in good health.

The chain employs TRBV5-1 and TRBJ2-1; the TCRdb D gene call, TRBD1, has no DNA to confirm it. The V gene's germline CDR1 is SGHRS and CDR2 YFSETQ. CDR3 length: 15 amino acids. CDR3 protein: CASSFLAMGGGEQFF.

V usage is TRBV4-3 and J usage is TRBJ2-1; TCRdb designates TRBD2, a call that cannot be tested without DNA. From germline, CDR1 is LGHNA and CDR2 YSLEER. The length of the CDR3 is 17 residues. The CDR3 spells CASSQDWARSSYNEQFF.

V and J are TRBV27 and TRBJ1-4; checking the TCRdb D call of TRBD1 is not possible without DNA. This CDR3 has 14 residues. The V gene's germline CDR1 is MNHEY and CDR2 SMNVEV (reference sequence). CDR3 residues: CASTAAGQGEKLFF.

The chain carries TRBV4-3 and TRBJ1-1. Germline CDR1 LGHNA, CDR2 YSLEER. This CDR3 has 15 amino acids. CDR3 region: CASSQDPGGNTEAFF.

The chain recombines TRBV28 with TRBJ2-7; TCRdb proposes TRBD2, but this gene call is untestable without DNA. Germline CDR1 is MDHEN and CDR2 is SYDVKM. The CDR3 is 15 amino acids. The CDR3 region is CASIGSGRAGYEQYF.

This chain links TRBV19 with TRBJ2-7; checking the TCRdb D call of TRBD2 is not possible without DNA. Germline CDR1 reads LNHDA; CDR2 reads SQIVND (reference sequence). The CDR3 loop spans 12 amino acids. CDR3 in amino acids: CASTEGLGEQYF.

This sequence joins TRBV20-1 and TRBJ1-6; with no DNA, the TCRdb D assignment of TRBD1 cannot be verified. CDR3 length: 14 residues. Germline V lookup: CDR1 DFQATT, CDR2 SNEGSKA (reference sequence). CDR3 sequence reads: CSAVSGTENSPLHF.

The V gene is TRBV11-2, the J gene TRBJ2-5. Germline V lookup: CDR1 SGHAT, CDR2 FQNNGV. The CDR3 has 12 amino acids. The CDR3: CASSLEKETQYF.

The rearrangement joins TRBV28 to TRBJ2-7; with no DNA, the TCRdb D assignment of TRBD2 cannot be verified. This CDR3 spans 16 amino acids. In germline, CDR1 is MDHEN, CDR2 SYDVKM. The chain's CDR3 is CASSFFPTSGSYEQYF.

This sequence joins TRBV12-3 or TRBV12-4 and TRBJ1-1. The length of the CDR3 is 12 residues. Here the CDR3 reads CASSLGRVGAFF.

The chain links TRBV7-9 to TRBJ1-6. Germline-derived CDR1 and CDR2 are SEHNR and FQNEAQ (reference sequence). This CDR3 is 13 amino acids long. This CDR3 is CASSPAGGLPLHF.

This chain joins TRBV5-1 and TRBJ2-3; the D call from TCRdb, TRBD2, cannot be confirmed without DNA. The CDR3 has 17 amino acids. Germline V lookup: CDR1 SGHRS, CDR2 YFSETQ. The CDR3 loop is CASRAQLALTYTDTQYF.

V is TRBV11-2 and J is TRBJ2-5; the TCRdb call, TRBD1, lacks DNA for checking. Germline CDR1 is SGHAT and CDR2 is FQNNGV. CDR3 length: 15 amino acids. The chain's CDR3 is CASSDRRRGKETQYF. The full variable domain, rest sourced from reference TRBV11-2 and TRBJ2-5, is EAGVAQSPRYKIIEKRQSVAFWCNPISGHATLYWYQQILGQGPKLLIQFQNNGVVDDSQLPKDRFSAERLKGVDSTLKIQPAKLEDSAVYLCASSDRRRGKETQYFGPGTRLLVL.